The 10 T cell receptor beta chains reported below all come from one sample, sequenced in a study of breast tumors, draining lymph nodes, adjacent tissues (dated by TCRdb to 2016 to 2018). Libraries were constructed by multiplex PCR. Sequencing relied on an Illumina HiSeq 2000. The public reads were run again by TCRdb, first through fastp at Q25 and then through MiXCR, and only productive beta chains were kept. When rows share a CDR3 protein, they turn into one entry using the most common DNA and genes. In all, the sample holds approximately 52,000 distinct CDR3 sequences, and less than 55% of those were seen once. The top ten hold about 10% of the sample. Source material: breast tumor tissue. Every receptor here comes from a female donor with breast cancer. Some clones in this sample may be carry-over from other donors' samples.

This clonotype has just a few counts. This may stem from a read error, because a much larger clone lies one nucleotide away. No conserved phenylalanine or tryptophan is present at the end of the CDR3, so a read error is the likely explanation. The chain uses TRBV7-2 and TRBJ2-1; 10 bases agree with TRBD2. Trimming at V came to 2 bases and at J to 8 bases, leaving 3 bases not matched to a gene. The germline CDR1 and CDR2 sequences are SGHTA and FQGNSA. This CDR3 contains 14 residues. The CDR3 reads CASSLTSGTYEQFL. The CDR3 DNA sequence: TGTGCCAGCAGCTTAACTAGCGGGACGTATGAGCAGTTCCTC.

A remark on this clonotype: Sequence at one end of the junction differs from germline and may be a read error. CDR3: CSATAPNSYTEQLF. The CDR3 DNA follows: TGCAGTGCGACTGCACCCAACTCCTACACTGAGCAGCTCTTC. The chain recombines TRBV20-1 with TRBJ2-1; D gene uncertain. Germline CDR1 is DFQATT and CDR2 is SNEGSKA (reference sequence). The CDR3 has 14 residues.

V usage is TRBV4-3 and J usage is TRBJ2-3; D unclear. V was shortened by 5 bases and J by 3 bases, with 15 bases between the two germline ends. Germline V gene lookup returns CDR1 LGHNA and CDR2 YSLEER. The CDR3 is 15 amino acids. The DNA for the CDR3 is TGCGCCAGCAGCAGAGAGAGGTACGATACAGATACGCAGTATTTT. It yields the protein CASSRERYDTDTQYF.

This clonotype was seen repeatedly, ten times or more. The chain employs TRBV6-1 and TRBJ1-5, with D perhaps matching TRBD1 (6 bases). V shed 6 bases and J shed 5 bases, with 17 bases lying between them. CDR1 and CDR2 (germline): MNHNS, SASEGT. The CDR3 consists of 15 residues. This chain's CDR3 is CASRPIQGSDQPQHF. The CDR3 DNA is TGTGCCAGCAGACCAATACAGGGATCCGATCAGCCCCAGCATTTT.

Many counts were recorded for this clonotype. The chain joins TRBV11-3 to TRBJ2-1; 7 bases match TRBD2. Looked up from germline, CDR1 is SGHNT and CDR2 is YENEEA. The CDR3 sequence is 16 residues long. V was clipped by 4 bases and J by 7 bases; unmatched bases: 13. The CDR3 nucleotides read TGTGCCAGCAGCTCAAGAATGGCGGGAGTGGGGAATGAGCAGTTCTTC. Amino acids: CASSSRMAGVGNEQFF.

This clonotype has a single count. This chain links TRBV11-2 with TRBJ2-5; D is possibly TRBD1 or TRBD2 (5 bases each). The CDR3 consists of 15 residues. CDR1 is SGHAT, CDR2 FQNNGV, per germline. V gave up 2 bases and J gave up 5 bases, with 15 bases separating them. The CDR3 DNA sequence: TGTGCCAGCAGCTTATGGGACGGAGGAGAGGAGACCCAGTACTTC. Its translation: CASSLWDGGEETQYF.

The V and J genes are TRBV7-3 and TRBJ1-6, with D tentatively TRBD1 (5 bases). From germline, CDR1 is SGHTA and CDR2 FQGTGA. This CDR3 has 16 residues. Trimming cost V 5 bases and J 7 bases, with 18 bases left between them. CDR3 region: CASSTGTAADNSPLHF. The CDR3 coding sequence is TGTGCCAGCAGCACTGGGACGGCCGCGGACAATTCACCCCTCCACTTT. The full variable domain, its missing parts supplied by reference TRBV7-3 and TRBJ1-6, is GAGVSQTPSNKVTEKGKYVELRCDPISGHTALYWYRQSLGQGPEFLIYFQGTGAADDSGLPNDRFFAVRPEGSVSTLKIQRTERGDSAVYLCASSTGTAADNSPLHFGNGTRLTVT.

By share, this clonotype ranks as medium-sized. This CDR3 reads CATSREGRSSYEQYF. CDR3 sequence (DNA): TGTGCCACCAGCAGAGAGGGCAGAAGCTCCTACGAGCAGTACTTC. The chain combines TRBV15 with TRBJ2-7, with no clear D. The CDR3 extends over 15 amino acids. Germline V CDR1 and CDR2: LNHNV, YYDKDF (reference sequence). Trimming took 0 bases from V and 0 from J, leaving 9 bases between them.

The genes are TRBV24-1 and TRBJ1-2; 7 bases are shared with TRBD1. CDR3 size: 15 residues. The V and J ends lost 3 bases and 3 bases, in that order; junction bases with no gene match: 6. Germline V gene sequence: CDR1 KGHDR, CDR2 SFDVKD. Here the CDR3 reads CATSDRSRGYYGYTF. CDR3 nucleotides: TGTGCCACCAGTGATAGGTCCAGGGGGTACTATGGCTACACCTTC.

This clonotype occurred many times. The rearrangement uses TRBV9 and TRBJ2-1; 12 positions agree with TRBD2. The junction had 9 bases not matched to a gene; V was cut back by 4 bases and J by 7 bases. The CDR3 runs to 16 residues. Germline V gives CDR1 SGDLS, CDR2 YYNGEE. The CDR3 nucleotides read TGTGCCAGCAGCTCCCGGACTAGCGGGATTAGGAATGAGCAGTTCTTC. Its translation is CASSSRTSGIRNEQFF.